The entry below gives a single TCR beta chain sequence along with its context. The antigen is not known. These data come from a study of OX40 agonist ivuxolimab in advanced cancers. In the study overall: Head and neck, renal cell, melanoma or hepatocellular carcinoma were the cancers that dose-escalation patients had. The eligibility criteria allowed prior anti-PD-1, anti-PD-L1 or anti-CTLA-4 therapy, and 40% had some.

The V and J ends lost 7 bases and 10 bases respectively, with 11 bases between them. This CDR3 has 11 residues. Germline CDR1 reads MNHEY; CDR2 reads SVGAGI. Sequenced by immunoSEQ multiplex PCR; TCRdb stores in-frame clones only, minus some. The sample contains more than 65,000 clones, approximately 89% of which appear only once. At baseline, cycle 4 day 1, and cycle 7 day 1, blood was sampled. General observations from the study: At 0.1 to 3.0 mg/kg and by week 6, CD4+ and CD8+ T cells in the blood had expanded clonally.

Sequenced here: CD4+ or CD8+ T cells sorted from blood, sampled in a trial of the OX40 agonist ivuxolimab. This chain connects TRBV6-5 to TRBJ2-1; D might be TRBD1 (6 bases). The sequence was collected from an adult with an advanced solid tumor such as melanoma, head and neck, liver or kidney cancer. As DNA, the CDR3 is TGTGCCAGCACTACTAGGGGGGAGCAGTTCTTC. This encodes CASTTRGEQFF.